The clone carrying this T cell receptor beta chain was detected only a few times. The V and J ends lost 1 base and 4 bases, in that order; junction bases with no gene match: 2. The CDR3 runs 14 residues. CDR1 is SGHVS, CDR2 FQNEAQ, per germline. This specimen comes from a study of human T cells and chemical hapten exposure. TCRdb reprocessed the RACE reads with MiXCR, giving one entry per CDR3 protein. The data contain approximately 90,000 distinct CDR3 sequences, roughly a tenth of them seen just once; the ten biggest clones take up less than 2.5%. Documented time point: patch test 1, 2 weeks after DPC sensitization. Treatment in this sample: therapeutic diphenylcyclopropenone sensitization with weekly scalp DPC. Patients had alopecia, were aged 18 to 70, and were not pregnant.

This clonotype originated in a man aged 40-49 years with alopecia areata. Some clones in this sample may be carry-over from other donors' samples. Specimen: whole blood, collected in connection with sensitization to the hapten diphenylcyclopropenone (DPC). The chain links TRBV7-8 to TRBJ2-3; 7 bases are shared with TRBD1. The CDR3 is CASSLGTGPDTQYF. In DNA, the CDR3 is TGTGCCAGCAGCTTAGGGACAGGCCCAGATACGCAGTATTTT.